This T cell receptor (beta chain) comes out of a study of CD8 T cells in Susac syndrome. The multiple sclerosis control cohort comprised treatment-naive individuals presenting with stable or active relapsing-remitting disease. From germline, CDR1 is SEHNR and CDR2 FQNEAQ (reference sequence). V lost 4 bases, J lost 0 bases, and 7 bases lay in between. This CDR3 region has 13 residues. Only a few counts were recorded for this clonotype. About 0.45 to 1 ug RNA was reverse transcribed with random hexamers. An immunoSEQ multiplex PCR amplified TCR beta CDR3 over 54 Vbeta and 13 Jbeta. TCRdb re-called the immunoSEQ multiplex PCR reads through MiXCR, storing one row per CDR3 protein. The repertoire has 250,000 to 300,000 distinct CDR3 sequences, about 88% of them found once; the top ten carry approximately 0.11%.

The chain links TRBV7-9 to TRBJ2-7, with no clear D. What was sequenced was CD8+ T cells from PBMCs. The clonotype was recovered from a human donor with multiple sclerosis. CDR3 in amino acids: CASSSPGSYEQYF. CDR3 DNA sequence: TGTGCCAGCAGCTCTCCCGGCTCCTACGAGCAGTACTTC.